This T cell receptor (beta chain) was profiled in a study of PD-1 blockade in classical Hodgkin lymphoma. Study in general: Intravenous delivery of nivolumab at 3 mg/kg to patients occurred every 2 weeks.

Overall study results and limits: Compared with baseline, CD4+ but not CD8+ TCR diversity had risen significantly by C4D1. Patients newly diagnosed and complete responders had comparable baseline diversity. Differences between repertoires have undefined causes, possibly disease activity or prior therapy.

Clones were read by immunoSEQ multiplex PCR, and TCRdb kept only the in-frame ones, dropping some. The table lists 90,000 or so clones, over 75% of them singletons. V was pared by 5 bases and J by 3 bases, with 12 bases between. This CDR3 comprises 13 residues. Germline V CDR1 and CDR2: SQVTM, ANQGSEA. Turning to this clone: Its antigen is currently unknown.

As for time point: cycle 4 day 1 (C4D1), after less than seven weeks of nivolumab. Each of the patients experienced relapse following autologous stem cell transplantation, and their brentuximab vedotin exposure differed. Sample: peripheral blood mononuclear cells (PBMCs), taken before the fourth cycle of nivolumab. The source of this sequence is a human donor with classical Hodgkin lymphoma. This chain links TRBV29-1 with TRBJ2-3, with D perhaps matching TRBD2 (5 bases). CDR3 amino acids: CSVWLAGTDTQYF. The CDR3 nucleotides are TGCAGCGTTTGGCTGGCGGGTACAGATACGCAGTATTTT.